This TCR beta chain appears in the sequencing data of a study of technical replicates of blood from a few donors. There are a few counts of this clone. The germline V gene encodes CDR1 SGHDT and CDR2 YYEEEE. J lost 0 bases, V lost 3 bases, and 1 base had no gene match. CDR3 length equals 14 residues. The table came from immunoSEQ multiplex PCR; TCRdb's copy has only in-frame clones and leaves some out. This repertoire shows tens of thousands of clones, 88% found once; its top ten account for 3.5% to 5%. The source is a human donor in good health. Some clones in this sample may be carry-over from other donors' samples. Sequencing used PBMCs. The chain joins TRBV5-6 to TRBJ1-1; TRBD1 agrees at 8 bases. The CDR3 nucleotides are TGTGCCAGCAGCTGGGGACAGGTGAACACTGAAGCTTTCTTT. Amino acid sequence: CASSWGQVNTEAFF.